What follows describes a single TCR beta chain. Antigen specificity is unknown. A multiplex PCR was run with 60 Vbeta primers and 13 Jbeta primers. Assay: immunoSEQ multiplex PCR; the TCRdb copy retains only in-frame clones and omits some. The sample consists of 140,000 or so clones, around 65% of them appearing once. This record belongs to a study of cytomegalovirus exposure and HLA in healthy donors. Whole-study context: HLA-typed donors contributed approximately 92 million unique TCRs, which were held in an early data release. General observations from the study: In terms of immune exposure information, only CMV serostatus was available. High specificity and sensitivity for cytomegalovirus status were reported for the classifier.

V dropped 0 bases and J dropped 8 bases, with 17 bases sitting between them. CDR3 length: 16 amino acids. Germline V gene lookup returns CDR1 SGHVS and CDR2 FQNEAQ. This rearrangement joins TRBV7-8 to TRBJ1-3; D is possibly TRBD1 (5 bases). The origin of this receptor is a male donor in good health and CMV-seronegative. Source material: PBMCs. As DNA, the CDR3 is TGTGCCAGCAGCTTAGCTCTTCGGGCCGGAGGGGACACCATATATTTT. It translates to CASSLALRAGGDTIYF.